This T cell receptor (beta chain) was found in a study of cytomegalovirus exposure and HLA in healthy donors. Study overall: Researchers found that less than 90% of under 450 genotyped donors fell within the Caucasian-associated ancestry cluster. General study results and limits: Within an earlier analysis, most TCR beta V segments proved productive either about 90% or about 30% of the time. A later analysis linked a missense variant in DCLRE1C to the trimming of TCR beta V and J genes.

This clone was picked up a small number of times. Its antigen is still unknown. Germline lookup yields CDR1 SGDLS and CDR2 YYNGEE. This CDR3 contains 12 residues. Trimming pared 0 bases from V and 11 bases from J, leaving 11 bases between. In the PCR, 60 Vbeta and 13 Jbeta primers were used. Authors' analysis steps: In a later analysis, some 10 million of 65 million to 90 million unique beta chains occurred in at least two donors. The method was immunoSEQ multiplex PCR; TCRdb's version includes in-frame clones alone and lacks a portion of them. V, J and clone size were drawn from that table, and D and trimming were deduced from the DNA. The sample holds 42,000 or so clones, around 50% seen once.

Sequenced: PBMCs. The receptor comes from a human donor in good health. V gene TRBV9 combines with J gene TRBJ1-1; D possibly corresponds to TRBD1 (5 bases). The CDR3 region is CASSVDRGEAFF. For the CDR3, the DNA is TGTGCCAGCAGCGTAGATAGGGGTGAGGCTTTCTTT.